The 9 T cell receptor beta chains below were found in one sample sequenced in a study of CD8+CD57+ T cells in acquired aplastic anemia. Genomic DNA, the template, was used for profiling of the TCR beta VDJ and CDR3. TCRdb analysed the reads with MiXCR anew, one entry per CDR3 protein. The data show some 410,000 distinct CDR3 sequences, under 80% seen once. Input material: sorted CD4+, CD8+, or CD8+CD57+ T cells (not recorded which) from PBMCs. The receptors originated from a human donor in good health, serving as a control.

This clonotype has a count of ten or more. The chain uses TRBV19 and TRBJ1-2; 9 positions agree with TRBD1. V lost 4 bases and J lost 7; bases outside the gene matches: 10. CDR1 LNHDA and CDR2 SQIVND come from the germline V gene (reference sequence). The CDR3 consists of 15 residues. The CDR3: CASSNRPGQGFGYTF. The CDR3, as DNA: TGTGCCAGTAGTAATCGTCCGGGACAGGGTTTTGGCTACACCTTC. The full variable domain, completed using reference TRBV19 and TRBJ1-2, is DGGITQSPKYLFRKEGQNVTLSCEQNLNHDAMYWYRQDPGQGLRLIYYSQIVNDFQKGDIAEGYSVSREKKESFPLTVTSAQKNPTAFYLCASSNRPGQGFGYTFGSGTRLTVV.

This chain links TRBV5-1 with TRBJ2-6; the D gene is possibly TRBD1 (6 bases). This CDR3 has 18 amino acids. V was cut by 2 bases and J by 4 bases, with 19 bases left in between. CDR1 is SGHRS and CDR2 is YFSETQ in the germline V gene. DNA of the CDR3: TGCGCCAGCAGCTTCGGGGACCATACAGGGACCGGGGCCAACGTCCTGACTTTC. This sequence encodes CASSFGDHTGTGANVLTF.

Concerning this clonotype itself: A junction boundary mismatches the germline segment, possibly from a read error. The rearrangement links TRBV7-6 to TRBJ1-5; D not certain. The CDR3 loop spans 14 amino acids. Per germline, CDR1 SGHVS and CDR2 FNYEAQ. The CDR3: CASNLRTSKHHPHF. The CDR3 region has the DNA TGTGCCAGCAACCTGCGTACGAGCAAACATCACCCCCACTTT. The full variable domain, rest sourced from reference TRBV7-6 and TRBJ1-5, is GAGVSQSPRYKVTKRGQDVALRCDPISGHVSLYWYRQALGQGPEFLTYFNYEAQQDKSGLPNDRFSAERPEGSISTLTIQRTEQRDSAMYRCASNLRTSKHHPHFGDGTRLSIL.

The chain couples TRBV20-1 to TRBJ2-7; D is perhaps TRBD1 or TRBD2 (5 bases each). Germline CDR1 DFQATT, CDR2 SNEGSKA (reference sequence). V gave up 3 bases and J gave up 0 bases, with 15 bases separating them. The CDR3 consists of 15 residues. CDR3 amino acids: CSARGRVDGSYEQYF. The DNA for the CDR3 is TGCAGTGCTAGGGGACGCGTGGATGGCTCCTACGAGCAGTACTTC.

V is TRBV4-2 and J is TRBJ1-5; no firm D call. This CDR3 is 15 amino acids long. Trimming stripped 1 base from V and 5 bases from J, with 12 bases between. Germline assignment: CDR1 LGHNA and CDR2 YNFKEQ. CDR3 sequence: CASSQAGRDHQPQHF. The CDR3, as DNA: TGTGCCAGCAGCCAAGCGGGGAGAGATCATCAGCCCCAGCATTTT.

The chain employs TRBV30 and TRBJ2-3, with D possibly matching TRBD1 (6 bases). The length of the CDR3 is 13 residues. The germline V gene has CDR1 GTSNPN and CDR2 SVGIG (reference sequence). V gave up 2 bases and J gave up 4 bases, with 10 bases separating them. The CDR3 protein is CAWSRGIADTQYF. In nucleotides, the CDR3 is TGTGCCTGGAGTAGGGGGATAGCAGATACGCAGTATTTT.

This clonotype showed up many times. The chain uses TRBV6-6 and TRBJ1-5; a possible D gene is TRBD1 (5 bases). CDR1 and CDR2 from the germline V gene are MNHNY and SVGAGI (reference sequence). Trimming pared 5 bases from V and 0 bases from J, leaving 14 bases between. The CDR3 is 16 residues long. Written as DNA, the CDR3 is TGTGCCAGCAGTCCCCTGCAGGGAGTTAGCAATCAGCCCCAGCATTTT. As protein: CASSPLQGVSNQPQHF.

As for this clonotype: The final CDR3 position lacks the conserved phenylalanine or tryptophan, pointing to a likely read error. The V and J genes are TRBV29-1 and TRBJ1-1, with D perhaps TRBD1 (5 bases). Per germline, CDR1 SQVTM and CDR2 ANQGSEA. Trimming took 7 bases from V and 11 from J, leaving 17 bases between them. This CDR3 comprises 11 residues. In DNA form, the CDR3 reads TGCAGCGCACACAAAGGGGAGGGGGCTTTCTAT. It yields the protein CSAHKGEGAFY.

For this clonotype: The germline gene is not matched at one end of the junction; a read error may be the cause. This chain connects TRBV20-1 to TRBJ1-6; D unresolved. CDR3 size: 14 residues. Germline loops: CDR1 DFQATT, CDR2 SNEGSKA (reference sequence). DNA of the CDR3: TGCAGTGCTACCTGGGAAAACGCCTGTTCACACCTAGTATTT. Protein product: CSATWENACSHLVF.